Below, 5 T cell receptor beta chains from the same sample are listed, as sequenced in a study of spatial heterogeneity in lung cancer. Time point here: sample taken at primary tumor resection. Whole RNA obtained from tumor, nontumor lung or frozen PBMC underwent sequencing without sorting. One entry per CDR3 protein results from TCRdb running MiXCR on the 5' RACE reads. Of about 45,000 distinct CDR3 sequences in the sample, approximately 12% are singletons; the top ten hold 42%. The starting material was PBMCs, obtained at surgery. The receptors originated from a female donor with early-stage non-small cell lung cancer.

The rearrangement joins TRBV7-2 to TRBJ2-7; D possibly uses TRBD1 or TRBD2 (5 bases each). Trimming removed 5 bases from V and 6 bases from J, with 20 bases in between. Germline-derived CDR1 and CDR2 are SGHTA and FQGNSA. This CDR3 spans 15 amino acids. The CDR3 spells CASSLPGTPSPEQYF. DNA of the CDR3: TGTGCCAGCAGCCTACCAGGGACCCCCTCCCCCGAGCAGTACTTC.

The chain recombines TRBV7-9 with TRBJ2-3; tentative D call: TRBD2 (7 bases). Germline V gives CDR1 SEHNR, CDR2 FQNEAQ (reference sequence). V lost 2 bases to trimming and J lost 5 bases, with 11 bases between them. This CDR3 spans 14 amino acids. The CDR3 DNA follows: TGTGCCAGCAGCTTAAGGGAGGGGGAAGATACGCAGTATTTT. Translated, it gives CASSLREGEDTQYF. Full variable domain (outside the CDR3, taken from reference TRBV7-9 and TRBJ2-3): DTGVSQNPRHKITKRGQNVTFRCDPISEHNRLYWYRQTLGQGPEFLTYFQNEAQLEKSRLLSDRFSAERPKGSFSTLEIQRTEQGDSAMYLCASSLREGEDTQYFGPGTRLTVL.

The genes are TRBV7-9 and TRBJ2-1, with D perhaps being TRBD1 or TRBD2 (5 bases each). The CDR3 covers 18 residues. V lost 5 bases and J lost 5, with 25 bases in between. Germline values: CDR1 SEHNR, CDR2 FQNEAQ (reference sequence). CDR3 sequence: CASSQNPRGRGRNNEQFF. The DNA of the CDR3 is TGTGCCAGCAGCCAAAACCCCCGGGGTCGGGGCAGGAACAATGAGCAGTTCTTC.

In this sample, this clonotype turned up many times. The chain carries TRBV7-2 and TRBJ2-1, with TRBD2 identical over 9 bases. This CDR3 is built from 14 residues. Germline V lookup: CDR1 SGHTA, CDR2 FQGNSA. V lost 4 bases to trimming and J lost 10 bases; unmatched junction nucleotides: 8. DNA for the CDR3: TGTGCCAGCAGCTCCCTGATAGCGGGGGAGGAGCAGTTCTTC. Protein sequence: CASSSLIAGEEQFF. Using reference TRBV7-2 and TRBJ2-1 for the parts outside the CDR3, the full variable domain is GAGVSQSPSNKVTEKGKDVELRCDPISGHTALYWYRQSLGQGLEFLIYFQGNSAPDKSGLPSDRFSAERTGGSVSTLTIQRTQQEDSAVYLCASSSLIAGEEQFFGPGTRLTVL.

This clonotype was counted ten times or more. The chain uses TRBV6-6 and TRBJ2-7; weak D call: TRBD2 (6 bases). This CDR3 has 15 amino acids. Germline values: CDR1 MNHNY, CDR2 SVGAGI (reference sequence). V dropped 0 bases and J dropped 2 bases, with 11 bases sitting between them. CDR3 sequence (DNA): TGTGCCAGCAGTTACTCGGCTAGCGTACCCTACGAGCAGTACTTC. It yields the protein CASSYSASVPYEQYF.